The clone carrying this T cell receptor beta chain turned up a few times. Its antigen is not identified. This specimen comes from a study of T-cell reconstitution after alpha-beta-depleted transplantation in children. The authors prepared the TCRbeta library with unique molecular identifiers. TCRdb reprocessed the PCR reads with MiXCR, giving one entry per CDR3 protein. The sample contains around 500,000 distinct CDR3 sequences, 20% to 25% of which appear only once. Points from the study as a whole: T cells produced anew were the main source of T-cell counts and diversity one year after transplant.

This sequence originates from a boy in the first two years of life who had a stem cell transplant for acute myeloid leukemia, so the T cells may come from the graft donor. The specimen was PBMCs, mostly from graft donor cells, collected 360 days after TCRalphabeta/CD19-depleted stem cell transplant.

The CDR3 DNA reads TGTGCCAGCAGCTTCGTGAAAGGCACCGGGGAGCTGTTTTTT. Encoded protein: CASSFVKGTGELFF. This chain uses TRBV7-2 with TRBJ2-2; D is unresolved. Per germline, CDR1 SGHTA and CDR2 FQGNSA. The CDR3 covers 14 residues. The V gene lost 3 bases and the J gene lost 4 bases, with 9 bases spanning the gap.